This TCR beta chain appears in the sequencing data of a study of cytomegalovirus exposure and HLA in healthy donors. Study-wide points: Of the V segments, some could not be distinguished, including TRBV6-2 and TRBV6-3, and were excluded. Altogether, 160 or so TCR beta chains were recorded as cytomegalovirus-associated.

The CDR3 length is 13 residues. Germline CDR1 is LNHDA and CDR2 is SQIVND (reference sequence). V shed 2 bases and J shed 3 bases, with 4 bases lying between them. The PCR ran on 60 Vbeta and 13 Jbeta primers. TCRdb's table, derived via immunoSEQ multiplex PCR, lists solely in-frame clones and lacks some. The sample has more than 85,000 clones, about 80% seen once; the top ten hold 1.5% to 2.5%. For this clone: No antigen is known for it.

The chain links TRBV19 to TRBJ2-2; no reliable D call. This TCR came from a man aged 40-55 years in good health and CMV-seronegative. The sample consisted of PBMCs. The CDR3 region has the DNA TGTGCCAGTAGTATACGCGACACCGGGGAGCTGTTTTTT. Translated: CASSIRDTGELFF.